This T cell receptor beta chain was sequenced in a study of identical twins. Study results and limitations: Fewer insertions were carried by abundant cord blood beta clonotypes, but none was seen in memory repertoires. Out-of-frame TCR alpha sharing in monozygotic twins exceeded recombination model predictions.

Template switching (which added a universal primer site) was used, and cDNA carried unique molecular identifiers. TCRdb reprocessed the 5' RACE reads via MiXCR and lists one record per CDR3 protein. The profile shows around 1.7 million distinct CDR3 sequences, around 33% of them singletons. The table lists this clonotype with a few counts. Its antigen is not known. Sequencing was carried out using cord blood. This sequence was found in a newborn girl in good health.

CDR3 nucleotide sequence: TGCAGTGCTCCCGGACAGTTAGCCAAAAACATTCAGTACTTC. Translated, it gives CSAPGQLAKNIQYF. The chain links TRBV20-1 to TRBJ2-4; D is perhaps TRBD1 (6 bases). The CDR3 consists of 14 residues. The V gene's germline CDR1 is DFQATT and CDR2 SNEGSKA (reference sequence). V was shortened by 5 bases and J by 0 bases, with 11 bases between the two germline ends.